This T cell receptor beta chain is from a study of response to subunit inactivated influenza vaccine. This clonotype was detected a few times. No antigen is known for it. Via MiXCR, TCRdb re-called the RT-PCR reads, giving one row per CDR3 protein. This table has roughly 290,000 distinct CDR3 sequences, 20% to 25% appearing once. Points from the study as a whole: Only a handful of new T cells, the authors suggested, are recruited with each seasonal influenza vaccination.

V dropped 5 bases and J dropped 8 bases, with 12 bases sitting between them. Per the germline V gene, CDR1 is SQVTM and CDR2 is ANQGSEA. CDR3 length: 12 residues. This specimen was PBMCs from blood, taken about 20 months after vaccination. V and J are TRBV29-1 and TRBJ1-4; D is unresolved. The receptor comes from a man between 50 and 75 years old who received an inactivated influenza vaccine. This CDR3 reads CSVRGPDEKLFF. The CDR3 region has the DNA TGCAGCGTTCGTGGCCCGGACGAAAAACTGTTTTTT.